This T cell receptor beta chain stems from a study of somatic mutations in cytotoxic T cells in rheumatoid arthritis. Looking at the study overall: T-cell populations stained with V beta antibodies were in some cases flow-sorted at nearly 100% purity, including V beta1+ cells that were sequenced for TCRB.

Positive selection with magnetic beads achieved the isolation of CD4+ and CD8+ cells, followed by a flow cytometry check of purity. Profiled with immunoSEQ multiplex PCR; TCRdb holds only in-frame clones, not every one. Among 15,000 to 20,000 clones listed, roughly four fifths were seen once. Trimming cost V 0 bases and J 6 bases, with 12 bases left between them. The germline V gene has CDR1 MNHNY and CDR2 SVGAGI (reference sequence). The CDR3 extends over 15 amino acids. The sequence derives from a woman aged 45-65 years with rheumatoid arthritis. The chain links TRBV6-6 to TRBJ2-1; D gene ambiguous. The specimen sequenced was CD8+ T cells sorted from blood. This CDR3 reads CASSYSPLGSNEQFF. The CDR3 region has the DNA TGTGCCAGCAGTTACTCCCCCCTGGGGTCCAATGAGCAGTTCTTC.